This TCR beta chain came from a study of shared clonotypes between healthy human individuals. CDR1 is MNHEY, CDR2 SVGAGI, per germline. Trimming shortened V by 6 bases and J by 6 bases, and 15 bases separated the two germline ends. The length of the CDR3 is 14 residues. Several immunoSEQ plates held equal portions of the genomic DNA taken from each subset. Per the authors' pipeline: Junction-only sequences produced by ImmunoSEQ had no quality scores, so filtering differed. Sequencing was performed with immunoSEQ multiplex PCR; in TCRdb, only in-frame clones are kept and a portion is missing. V and J calls and clone size come straight from that table; D and trimming were deduced from the DNA. The sample records some 480,000 clones, roughly 85% being singletons. The study drew its donors from healthy HIV-negative adults without recent acute infections or vaccinations. In unsorted samples, genomic DNA was obtained using roughly 90 million PBMCs.

The TCR comes from a woman between 40 and 50 years old in good health. Some clones in this sample may be carry-over from other donors' samples. The chain couples TRBV6-5 to TRBJ1-5; D unclear. The sequenced sample consisted of PBMCs. The CDR3 loop is CASSEHGSGQPQHF. Written as DNA, the CDR3 is TGTGCCAGCAGCGAACACGGGTCCGGTCAGCCCCAGCATTTT.